Listed below are T cell receptor beta chains from one sample, sequenced in a study of neoadjuvant anti-PD-1 for oral cavity cancer. The method was immunoSEQ multiplex PCR; TCRdb's version includes in-frame clones alone and lacks a portion of them. The sample has fewer than 20,000 clones, about 60% seen once. The input for sequencing was PBMCs, taken before nivolumab (anti-PD-1) treatment. The source of these receptors is a person between 40 and 85 years old with oral cavity squamous cell carcinoma. Both conserved end residues are part of each CDR3. A D gene is named only where the DNA matches it firmly. Clone size is given for some rows only: seen once, a few or many times, or a class if the clone is expanded.

clone size	D gene	J gene	V gene	CDR3 DNA	CDR3 protein
NA	TRBD1	TRBJ1-1	TRBV27	TGTGCCAGCAGTTTATGGACAGGGGGTCGCACTGAAGCTTTCTTT	CASSLWTGGRTEAFF
NA	NA	TRBJ2-3	TRBV7-3	TGTGCCAGCAGCTTAACGGCGTCGGGCACGCAGTATTTT	CASSLTASGTQYF
few	NA	TRBJ2-6	TRBV7-9	TGTGCCAGCAGCTTAGGGGCGACTGGGGCCAACGTCCTGACTTTC	CASSLGATGANVLTF
NA	TRBD1	TRBJ1-2	TRBV10-2	TGCGCCAGCCGCATTGGACAGGGGACTATTGATGGCTACACCTTC	CASRIGQGTIDGYTF
NA	NA	TRBJ2-5	TRBV5-1	TGCGCCAGCAGCTCGGCCCCGGAAAAGGGGGAGACCCAGTACTTC	CASSSAPEKGETQYF
NA	NA	TRBJ2-7	TRBV6-1	TGTGCCAGCAGTGCCGAGACTCGATCCTACGAGCAGTACTTC	CASSAETRSYEQYF
NA	NA	TRBJ1-5	TRBV10-3	TGTGCCATCAGTGAGGCGGATCAGCCCCAGCATTTT	CAISEADQPQHF
NA	NA	TRBJ2-2	TRBV10-3	TGTGCCATCAGTGCAGGAGGATCGAACACCGGGGAGCTGTTTTTT	CAISAGGSNTGELFF
NA	NA	TRBJ1-4	TRBV6-5	TGTGCCAGCAGGCGACAATCAACTAATGAAAAACTGTTTTTT	CASRRQSTNEKLFF
once	NA	TRBJ2-1	TRBV6-5	TGTGCCAGTACTAGGAACAATGAGCAGTTCTTC	CASTRNNEQFF
few	TRBD2	TRBJ2-1	TRBV2	TGTGCCAGCTTATCTAGCGGAGCATACAATGAGCAGTTCTTC	CASLSSGAYNEQFF
once	NA	TRBJ1-5	TRBV2	TGTGCCAGCAGTGATGGGGTTGGCGGCAATCAGCCCCAGCATTTT	CASSDGVGGNQPQHF
NA	NA	TRBJ2-7	TRBV6-1	TGTGCCAGCAGTGAAGTGAAAATCCCCTACGAGCAGTACTTC	CASSEVKIPYEQYF
NA	NA	TRBJ1-4	TRBV9	TGTGCCAGCAGCGTAGGCCCCGGGATGGATGAAAAACTGTTTTTT	CASSVGPGMDEKLFF
NA	TRBD2	TRBJ2-3	TRBV5-1	TGCGCCAGCAGCTTGGAACTAGCGGGAGGGCTACAAGCCAGCACAGATACGCAGTATTTT	CASSLELAGGLQASTDTQYF
NA	NA	TRBJ2-5	TRBV5-4	TGTGCCAGCAGCCCCCCCGGGCCGTCCCAAGAGACCCAGTACTTC	CASSPPGPSQETQYF
NA	NA	TRBJ2-7	TRBV5-1	TGCGCCAGCAGCTTGGGATGGGCTTTGAACGAGCAGTACTTC	CASSLGWALNEQYF
NA	TRBD2	TRBJ2-3	TRBV27	TGTGCCAGCAGTGCGGGACTAGCGGGCACGGGGCGCACAGATACGCAGTATTTT	CASSAGLAGTGRTDTQYF
NA	NA	TRBJ2-7	TRBV11-2	TGTGCCAGCAGCTTAGGGGGCGGTTCCTCCTACGAGCAGTACTTC	CASSLGGGSSYEQYF
few	NA	TRBJ2-2	TRBV9	TGTGCCAGCACCCCGCCTGGGAACACCGGGGAGCTGTTTTTT	CASTPPGNTGELFF
NA	NA	TRBJ2-7	TRBV11-2	TGTGCCAGCAGCTTAGGAGGGGTGTTTGAGCAGTACTTC	CASSLGGVFEQYF
NA	NA	TRBJ1-2	TRBV9	TGTGCCAGCAGCCCCCCACATATCAACTATGGCTACACCTTC	CASSPPHINYGYTF
few	NA	TRBJ1-5	TRBV5-1	TGCGCCAGCAGCTTGGAGGGTAGCAATCAGCCCCAGCATTTT	CASSLEGSNQPQHF
NA	TRBD2	TRBJ2-3	TRBV29-1	TGCAGCGCCGCGGGACTAGCGGGAGAGAGGGCGCAGTATTTT	CSAAGLAGERAQYF
few	NA	TRBJ2-1	TRBV2	TGTGCCAGCAGCTTTGGTTCCTACAATGAGCAGTTCTTC	CASSFGSYNEQFF
NA	NA	TRBJ2-3	TRBV10-3	TGTGCCATCAGTGAGGGGGGAGGCGTCACAGATACGCAGTATTTT	CAISEGGGVTDTQYF
NA	NA	TRBJ1-4	TRBV30	TGTGCCTGGAGTCCCATGGGGGGGCAGAGTGAAAAACTGTTTTTT	CAWSPMGGQSEKLFF
NA	NA	TRBJ2-7	TRBV9	TGTGCCAGCAGCGTAGGGGCAGGGTGGGACGAGCAGTACTTC	CASSVGAGWDEQYF
once	NA	TRBJ2-2	TRBV5-1	TGCGCCAGCAGCTTGGAACGACCGACCACCGGGGAGCTGTTTTTT	CASSLERPTTGELFF
NA	NA	TRBJ2-7	TRBV10-3	TGTGCCATCAGTGGGGCGGGTCCATCGGGACGGTCTTTCTACGAGCAGTACTTC	CAISGAGPSGRSFYEQYF
few	NA	TRBJ1-1	TRBV30	TGTGCCTGGAGTGCCACCGACTTGACACCGAACACTGAAGCTTTCTTT	CAWSATDLTPNTEAFF
NA	NA	TRBJ1-2	TRBV19	TGTGCCAGTAGAGGGCAAGGGGAGAATGGCTACACCTTC	CASRGQGENGYTF
NA	NA	TRBJ2-1	TRBV10-3	TGTGCCATCGGTAGACTAGGGAGCTCCTACAATGAGCAGTTCTTC	CAIGRLGSSYNEQFF
NA	TRBD1	TRBJ1-5	TRBV15	TGTGCCACCAGCGGAGACAGGGAAAATCAGCCCCAGCATTTT	CATSGDRENQPQHF
NA	NA	TRBJ2-7	TRBV5-1	TGCGCCAGCAGCTTGCGCGAGGGGGCGGGAGGACAGACATACGAGCAGTACTTC	CASSLREGAGGQTYEQYF
NA	NA	TRBJ2-5	TRBV30	TGTGCCTGGAGTGTTCTGCTAGGGGAGACCCAGTACTTC	CAWSVLLGETQYF